These T cell receptor beta chains were read from a single sample in a study of CD8+ T cells in alopecia areata. Produced via immunoSEQ multiplex PCR; TCRdb's table is partial and in-frame only. Of some 200,000 clones in the sample, more than 45% were seen once. The sequencing here drew on CD4+ T cells sorted from blood, taken at week 4, from a patient treated with tofacitinib. Source of these receptors: a human donor with alopecia areata. Both conserved end residues are part of each CDR3. A D gene is named only where the DNA matches it firmly. Only part of the rows carry a size: once, few, many, or a class if the clone is expanded.

clone_size | j_call | v_call | d_call | cdr3_nt | cdr3_aa
NA | TRBJ1-1 | TRBV7-9 | NA | TGTGCCAGCAGCTTTCATTCAGGGAACACTGAAGCTTTCTTT | CASSFHSGNTEAFF
NA | TRBJ1-1 | TRBV19 | TRBD1 | TGTGCCAGTAGGCACCTACCACGGACAGGGAGCACTGAAGCTTTCTTT | CASRHLPRTGSTEAFF
NA | TRBJ1-6 | TRBV30 | NA | TGTGCCTGGAGTGAAAATTCACCCCTCCACTTT | CAWSENSPLHF
NA | TRBJ1-1 | TRBV29-1 | NA | TGCAGCGTTGAAGTTGGCCTACAGAACACTGAAGCTTTCTTT | CSVEVGLQNTEAFF
NA | TRBJ1-2 | TRBV5-6 | TRBD1 | TGTGCCAGCAGCGCGACAGGGGATGGCTACACCTTC | CASSATGDGYTF
few | TRBJ2-3 | TRBV6-4 | TRBD2 | TGTGCCAGCAGTGACTCCAGCGGGGGGGCGAGAGATACGCAGTATTTT | CASSDSSGGARDTQYF
NA | TRBJ2-7 | TRBV29-1 | NA | TGCAGCGTTGCAACGTTCTCCTACGAGCAGTACTTC | CSVATFSYEQYF
NA | TRBJ2-3 | TRBV7-2 | TRBD2 | TGTGCCAGCAGATGGTCATCTAGCGGGGGTACGGATACGCAGTATTTT | CASRWSSSGGTDTQYF
NA | TRBJ2-5 | TRBV10-3 | TRBD1 | TGTGCCATCAGGCCCGACAGGGAAGAGACCCAGTACTTC | CAIRPDREETQYF
NA | TRBJ2-3 | TRBV10-1 | NA | TGCGCCAGCAGTGGTTTAGGAACCAGGGGCGGTTATACGCAGTATTTT | CASSGLGTRGGYTQYF
NA | TRBJ2-7 | TRBV7-2 | TRBD2 | TGTGCCAGCAGCTTAGAGCGGGGGGACGCCTACGAGCAGTACTTC | CASSLERGDAYEQYF
few | TRBJ2-3 | TRBV29-1 | NA | TGCAGCGTTGAGACCGGCACAGATACGCAGTATTTT | CSVETGTDTQYF
few | TRBJ2-1 | TRBV29-1 | NA | TGCAGCGTTGGGTCCGTGCGCGGTGAGCAGTTCTTC | CSVGSVRGEQFF
NA | TRBJ1-1 | TRBV5-1 | NA | TGCGCCAGCAGCTTGGATCCGACGAACACTGAAGCTTTCTTT | CASSLDPTNTEAFF
few | TRBJ1-1 | TRBV14 | NA | TGTGCCAGCAGCTTTGACAGCTTAAACACTGAAGCTTTCTTT | CASSFDSLNTEAFF
NA | TRBJ1-1 | TRBV30 | NA | TGTGCCTGGAGTGTCTCGTACAGGGAAGGGGCTGAAGCTTTCTTT | CAWSVSYREGAEAFF
NA | TRBJ2-7 | TRBV7-2 | NA | TGTGCCAGCAGCTTAGGCCGAGAGTACGAGCAGTACTTC | CASSLGREYEQYF
NA | TRBJ1-1 | TRBV30 | NA | TGTGCCTGGAGTCGGACACTGAACACTGAAGCTTTCTTT | CAWSRTLNTEAFF
NA | TRBJ2-7 | TRBV7-2 | NA | TGTGCCAGCAGCTTACTGCTCGACGGGGCCTACGAGCAGTACTTC | CASSLLLDGAYEQYF
NA | TRBJ2-3 | TRBV30 | TRBD1 | TGTGCCTGGAGCTTCGGACAGGGGGCGACGGATACGCAGTATTTT | CAWSFGQGATDTQYF
NA | TRBJ2-5 | TRBV11-2 | TRBD1 | TGTGCCAGCAGCCCAGGACAGGGGGATTGGGAGACCCAGTACTTC | CASSPGQGDWETQYF
NA | TRBJ1-1 | TRBV6-5 | NA | TGTGCCAGCAGAACCTCAGGTGAAGCTTTCTTT | CASRTSGEAFF
NA | TRBJ2-1 | TRBV2 | NA | TGTGCCAGCAGTGAAGGCGGATCCGGGCAGTTCTTC | CASSEGGSGQFF
NA | TRBJ2-5 | TRBV5-1 | NA | TGCGCCAGCAGCCTTGATCGAACGGAGACCCAGTACTTC | CASSLDRTETQYF
few | TRBJ2-6 | TRBV5-1 | NA | TGCGCCAGCAGCTCAGGGATATCTGGGGCCAACGTCCTGACTTTC | CASSSGISGANVLTF
once | TRBJ2-1 | TRBV30 | NA | TGTGCCTGGAGACCCGGCACTATCAGAAACAATGAGCAGTTCTTC | CAWRPGTIRNNEQFF
few | TRBJ2-3 | TRBV5-8 | TRBD1 | TGTGCCAGCAGCTTGGCGGGGCAGGGGGCGACAGATACGCAGTATTTT | CASSLAGQGATDTQYF
NA | TRBJ1-6 | TRBV25-1 | TRBD1 | TGTGCCAGCAGGTCACAGGGGGTTGGCAATTCACCCCTCCACTTT | CASRSQGVGNSPLHF
NA | TRBJ1-5 | TRBV6-6 | NA | TGTGCCAGCAGCCGGGGAGGGGGGCGAGCCGATCAGCCCCAGCATTTT | CASSRGGGRADQPQHF